Described below is a single T cell receptor (beta chain) sequence and its context. Original processing methods: Reference gene primer amplification yielded estimated nucleated cell counts. Profiled with immunoSEQ multiplex PCR; TCRdb holds only in-frame clones, not every one. V and J calls and clone size follow that table, whereas D and trimming were derived from the DNA. The sample contains just over 300,000 clones, 80% to 90% of which appear only once. In terms of age and location, participants ranged from about 18 to 89 years and lived in about two dozen US areas. The sample belongs to a study of blood T cell repertoires in COVID-19. The sequencing sample was made of PBMCs or T cells enriched from blood (not recorded which). This sequence originates from a woman between 18 and 29 years old who had recovered from COVID-19.

DNA of the CDR3: TGTGCCAGCAGCTTCCCCGGTGGGCAGTTCTTC. Translating gives CASSFPGGQFF. J is TRBJ2-1 and V is TRBV7-9; D is ambiguous. Trimming pared 3 bases from V and 12 bases from J, leaving 9 bases between. The CDR3 runs to 11 residues. Looked up from germline, CDR1 is SEHNR and CDR2 is FQNEAQ (reference sequence).